One sample yielded the 12 T cell receptor beta chains listed below, sequenced in a study of blood T cell repertoires in COVID-19. Method: immunoSEQ multiplex PCR; TCRdb's copy keeps in-frame clones and lacks some. The table shows 150,000 to 200,000 clones, with approximately 86% occurring only once. The material sequenced was peripheral blood. The receptors stem from a man aged 50-59 years with active or convalescent COVID-19.

A single count supports this clone. Other DNA sequences in the sample encode the same CDR3. The chain carries TRBV12-3 or TRBV12-4 and TRBJ2-5; D is uncertain. The CDR3 has 10 amino acids. V lost 9 bases to trimming and J lost 4 bases, with 6 bases between them. CDR3 in amino acids: CASGRETQYF. CDR3 coding DNA: TGTGCCAGTGGGCGAGAGACCCAGTACTTC.

The genes are TRBV4-2 and TRBJ2-5; TRBD2 matches 7 bases. The CDR3 has 17 residues. Germline CDR1 is LGHNA and CDR2 is YNFKEQ. J gave up 1 base and V 1 base, and 9 bases lay outside the gene matches. CDR3 loop: CASSQALAERTQETQYF. Here the CDR3 DNA reads TGTGCCAGCAGCCAAGCGCTAGCGGAGCGGACCCAAGAGACCCAGTACTTC.

The chain combines TRBV28 with TRBJ1-4; 9 bases match TRBD1. V lost 6 bases to trimming and J lost 8 bases; unmatched junction nucleotides: 7. The CDR3 is 14 amino acids. The germline V gene has CDR1 MDHEN and CDR2 SYDVKM. Here the CDR3 DNA reads TGTGCCAGCAGGAAGACAGGGGGGGAAGAAAAACTGTTTTTT. Amino acids: CASRKTGGEEKLFF.

The chain carries TRBV9 and TRBJ1-2; D is ambiguous. This CDR3 contains 13 residues. Deletions cut 0 bases from V and 12 bases from J, with 15 bases between. The germline V gene encodes CDR1 SGDLS and CDR2 YYNGEE. CDR3 bases: TGTGCCAGCAGCGTAGCTACCGAGACATCAAACACCTTC. It translates to CASSVATETSNTF.

The V and J genes are TRBV5-6 and TRBJ1-3, with no clear D. Trimming removed 1 base at V and 0 bases at J, with 8 bases between. The CDR3 is made up of 15 amino acids. Germline V CDR1 and CDR2: SGHDT, YYEEEE. Written as DNA, the CDR3 is TGTGCCAGCAGCTTGTTAGCGGACTCTGGAAACACCATATATTTT. This translates into CASSLLADSGNTIYF.

V usage is TRBV6-4 and J usage is TRBJ2-7, with unresolved D. CDR1 is MRHNA, CDR2 SNTAGT, per germline. Trimming took 0 bases from V and 0 from J, leaving 15 bases between them. The CDR3 runs to 17 residues. The CDR3 is CASSDSRHGFGSYEQYF. The CDR3 DNA is TGTGCCAGCAGTGACTCGAGGCACGGGTTCGGCTCCTACGAGCAGTACTTC.

The CDR3 protein is CASNPYRDSNQPQHF. The CDR3 nucleotides are TGTGCCAGTAATCCATACCGGGATAGCAATCAGCCCCAGCATTTT. The V call is TRBV19, the J call TRBJ1-5; no clear D gene. Per germline, CDR1 LNHDA and CDR2 SQIVND (reference sequence). V lost 7 bases to trimming and J lost 0 bases, with 13 bases between them. This CDR3 comprises 15 residues.

The rearrangement links TRBV5-6 to TRBJ2-3; the match to TRBD2 covers 11 bases. V shed 5 bases and J 4 bases; nucleotides not matched to a gene: 3. This CDR3 region has 14 residues. Germline V gene lookup returns CDR1 SGHDT and CDR2 YYEEEE. The CDR3 region has the DNA TGTGCCAGCAGAATAGCGGGAGGGCCAGATACGCAGTATTTT. It specifies CASRIAGGPDTQYF.

The chain joins TRBV7-2 to TRBJ1-5; no definite D call. The CDR3 length is 16 residues. The V end lost 1 base, the J end lost 4 bases, and 14 bases lay between the germline ends. Germline-derived CDR1 and CDR2 are SGHTA and FQGNSA. CDR3 nucleotides: TGTGCCAGCAGCTTAGGAGGGTGGGCGCAAAATCAGCCCCAGCATTTT. Encoded protein: CASSLGGWAQNQPQHF.

This clone has more than one count but fewer than ten. The chain is built from TRBV11-3 and TRBJ2-2, with D uncertain. V was shortened by 2 bases and J by 1 base, with 5 bases between the two germline ends. There are 14 residues in the CDR3. The V gene's germline CDR1 is SGHNT and CDR2 YENEEA. CDR3 protein: CASSLNGNTGELFF. CDR3 nucleotides: TGTGCCAGCAGCTTAAACGGGAACACCGGGGAGCTGTTTTTT.

This chain uses TRBV4-3 with TRBJ1-4; TRBD1 agrees at 8 bases. The CDR3 has 16 residues. Unmatched junction bases numbered 12, after V lost 4 bases and J lost 8 bases. Germline V gene data show CDR1 as LGHNA and CDR2 as YSLEER. The CDR3 sequence: CASSLQKQGGDEKLFF. CDR3 coding DNA: TGCGCCAGCAGCCTCCAAAAACAGGGGGGAGACGAAAAACTGTTTTTT.

This clone was observed a few times. The chain is built from TRBV5-1 and TRBJ1-1; 7 bases match TRBD1. The CDR3 is 15 amino acids. CDR1 is SGHRS and CDR2 is YFSETQ in the germline V gene. J lost 1 base, V lost 2 bases, and 5 bases had no gene match. The DNA for the CDR3 is TGCGCCAGCAGCTTTGCGGGACAGTGGAACACTGAAGCTTTCTTT. It translates to CASSFAGQWNTEAFF.